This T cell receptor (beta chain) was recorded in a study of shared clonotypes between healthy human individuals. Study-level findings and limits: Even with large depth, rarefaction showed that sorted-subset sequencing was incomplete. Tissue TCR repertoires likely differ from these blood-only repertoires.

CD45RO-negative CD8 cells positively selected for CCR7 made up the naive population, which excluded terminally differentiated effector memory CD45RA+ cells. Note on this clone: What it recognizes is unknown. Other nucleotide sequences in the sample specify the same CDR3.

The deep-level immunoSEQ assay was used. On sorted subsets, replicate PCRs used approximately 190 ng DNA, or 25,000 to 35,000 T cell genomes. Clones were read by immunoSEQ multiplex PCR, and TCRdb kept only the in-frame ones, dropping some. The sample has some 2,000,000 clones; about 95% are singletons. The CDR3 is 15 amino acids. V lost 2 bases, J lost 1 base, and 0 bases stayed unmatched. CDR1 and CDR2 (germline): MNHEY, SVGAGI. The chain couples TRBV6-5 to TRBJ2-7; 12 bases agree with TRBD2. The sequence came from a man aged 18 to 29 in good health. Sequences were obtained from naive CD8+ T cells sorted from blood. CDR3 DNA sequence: TGTGCCAGCAGTTACGGGACTAGCGGGTCCTACGAGCAGTACTTC. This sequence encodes CASSYGTSGSYEQYF.